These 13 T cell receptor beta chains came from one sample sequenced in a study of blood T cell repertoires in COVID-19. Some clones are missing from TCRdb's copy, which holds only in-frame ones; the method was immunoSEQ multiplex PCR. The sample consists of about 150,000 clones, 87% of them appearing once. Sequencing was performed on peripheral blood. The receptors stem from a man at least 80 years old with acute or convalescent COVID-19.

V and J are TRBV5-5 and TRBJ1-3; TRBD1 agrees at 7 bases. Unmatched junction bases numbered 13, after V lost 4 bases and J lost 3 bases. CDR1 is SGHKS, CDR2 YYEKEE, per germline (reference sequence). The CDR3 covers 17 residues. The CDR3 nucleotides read TGTGCCAGCAGCAGAACCGGGACAGCAACTCTTGGAAACACCATATATTTT. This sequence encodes CASSRTGTATLGNTIYF.

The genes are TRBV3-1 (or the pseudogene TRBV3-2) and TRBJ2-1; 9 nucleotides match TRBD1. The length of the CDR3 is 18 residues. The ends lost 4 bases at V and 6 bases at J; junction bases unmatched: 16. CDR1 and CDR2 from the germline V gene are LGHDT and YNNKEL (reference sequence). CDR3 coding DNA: TGTGCCAGCAGCCGCGGAATAGGACAGGGGAAAGCGGGCAATGAGCAGTTCTTC. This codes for CASSRGIGQGKAGNEQFF.

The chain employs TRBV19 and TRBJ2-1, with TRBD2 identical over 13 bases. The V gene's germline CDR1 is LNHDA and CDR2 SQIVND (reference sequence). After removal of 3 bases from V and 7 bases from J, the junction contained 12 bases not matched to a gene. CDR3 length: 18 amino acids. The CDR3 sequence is CASSMVWTGLAGVNEQFF. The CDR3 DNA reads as TGTGCCAGTAGTATGGTCTGGACCGGACTAGCGGGAGTTAATGAGCAGTTCTTC.

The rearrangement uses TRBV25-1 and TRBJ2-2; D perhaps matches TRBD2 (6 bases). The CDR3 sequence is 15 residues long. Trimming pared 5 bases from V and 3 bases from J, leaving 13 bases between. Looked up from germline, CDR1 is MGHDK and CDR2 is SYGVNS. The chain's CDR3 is CASSSGSWDTGELFF. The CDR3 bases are TGTGCCAGCAGTTCCGGGAGCTGGGACACCGGGGAGCTGTTTTTT.

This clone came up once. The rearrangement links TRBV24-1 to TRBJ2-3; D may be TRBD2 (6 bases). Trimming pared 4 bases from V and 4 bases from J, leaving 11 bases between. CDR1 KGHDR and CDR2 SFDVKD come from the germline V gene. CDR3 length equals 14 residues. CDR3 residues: CATSEPGTSDTQYF. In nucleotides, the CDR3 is TGTGCCACCAGTGAGCCCGGGACTTCAGATACGCAGTATTTT.

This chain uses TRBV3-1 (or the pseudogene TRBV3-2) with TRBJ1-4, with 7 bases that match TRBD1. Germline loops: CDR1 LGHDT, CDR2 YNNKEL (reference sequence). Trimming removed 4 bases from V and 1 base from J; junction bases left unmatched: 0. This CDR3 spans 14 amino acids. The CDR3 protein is CASSRQGTNEKLFF. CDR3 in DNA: TGTGCCAGCAGCCGACAGGGAACTAATGAAAAACTGTTTTTT.

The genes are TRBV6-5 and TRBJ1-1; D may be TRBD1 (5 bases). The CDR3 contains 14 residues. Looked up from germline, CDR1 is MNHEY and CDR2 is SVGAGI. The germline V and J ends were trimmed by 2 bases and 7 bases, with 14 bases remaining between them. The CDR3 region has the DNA TGTGCCAGCAGTTACGCAGGGTTGGTTGGTGAAGCTTTCTTT. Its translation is CASSYAGLVGEAFF.

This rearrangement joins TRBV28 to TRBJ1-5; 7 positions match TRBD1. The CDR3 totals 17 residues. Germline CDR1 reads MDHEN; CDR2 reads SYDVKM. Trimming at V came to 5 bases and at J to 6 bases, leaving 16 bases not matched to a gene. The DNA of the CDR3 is TGTGCCAGCAGTAGCTCCTTAGGGACAGACCTCAGTCAGCCCCAGCATTTT. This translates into CASSSSLGTDLSQPQHF.

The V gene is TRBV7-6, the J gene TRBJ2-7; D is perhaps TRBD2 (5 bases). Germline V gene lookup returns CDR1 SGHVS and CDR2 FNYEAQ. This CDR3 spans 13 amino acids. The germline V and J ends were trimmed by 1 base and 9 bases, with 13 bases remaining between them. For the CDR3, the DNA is TGTGCCAGCAGCTTAGAGGCGGGCGCCGGGCAGTACTTC. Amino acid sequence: CASSLEAGAGQYF.

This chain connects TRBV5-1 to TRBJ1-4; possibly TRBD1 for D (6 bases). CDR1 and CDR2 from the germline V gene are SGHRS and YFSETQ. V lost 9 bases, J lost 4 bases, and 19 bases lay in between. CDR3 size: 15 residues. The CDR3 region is CATNTGSTINEKLFF. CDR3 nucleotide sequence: TGCGCCACCAATACAGGGTCGACGATTAATGAAAAACTGTTTTTT.

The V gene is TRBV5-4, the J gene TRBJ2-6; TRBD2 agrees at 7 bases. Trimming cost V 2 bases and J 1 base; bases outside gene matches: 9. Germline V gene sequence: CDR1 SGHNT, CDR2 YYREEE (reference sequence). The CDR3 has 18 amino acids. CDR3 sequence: CASSLAGLDLSGANVLTF. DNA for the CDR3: TGTGCCAGCAGCTTAGCCGGACTAGACTTGTCTGGGGCCAACGTCCTGACTTTC.

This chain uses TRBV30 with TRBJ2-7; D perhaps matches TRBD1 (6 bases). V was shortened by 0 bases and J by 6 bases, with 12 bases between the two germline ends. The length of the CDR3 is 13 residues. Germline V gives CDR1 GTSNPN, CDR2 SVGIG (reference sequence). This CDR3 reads CAWSVPGVGEQYF. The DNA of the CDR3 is TGTGCCTGGAGTGTACCAGGGGTCGGCGAGCAGTACTTC.

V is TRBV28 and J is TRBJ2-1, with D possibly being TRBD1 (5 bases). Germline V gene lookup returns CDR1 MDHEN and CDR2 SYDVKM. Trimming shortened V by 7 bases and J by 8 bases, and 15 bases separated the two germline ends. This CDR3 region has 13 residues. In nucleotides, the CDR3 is TGTGCCAGCACCGTTGGGGCTTTGGATGAGCAGTTCTTC. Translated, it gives CASTVGALDEQFF.